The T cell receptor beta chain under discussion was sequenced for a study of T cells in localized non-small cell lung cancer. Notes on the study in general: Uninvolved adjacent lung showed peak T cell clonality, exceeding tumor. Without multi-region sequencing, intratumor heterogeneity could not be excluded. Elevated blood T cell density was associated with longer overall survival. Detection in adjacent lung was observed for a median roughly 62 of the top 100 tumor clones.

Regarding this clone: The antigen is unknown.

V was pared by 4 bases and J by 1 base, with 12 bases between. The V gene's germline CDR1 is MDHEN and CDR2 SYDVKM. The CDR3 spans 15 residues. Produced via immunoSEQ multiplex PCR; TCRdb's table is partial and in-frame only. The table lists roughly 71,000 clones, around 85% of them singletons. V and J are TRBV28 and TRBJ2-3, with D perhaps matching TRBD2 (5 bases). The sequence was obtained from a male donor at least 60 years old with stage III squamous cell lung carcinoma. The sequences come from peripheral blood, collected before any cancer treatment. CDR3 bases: TGTGCCAGCAGTTCCCCGGGGAGAGGCACAGATACGCAGTATTTT. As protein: CASSSPGRGTDTQYF.